The subject of this entry is one TCR beta chain. Its antigen is as yet unknown. The data originate from a study of Graves' ophthalmopathy and Graves' hyperthyroidism. Regarding the study as a whole: As the model predicted ophthalmopathy progression, it achieved a sensitivity of 70.59% and a specificity of roughly 73%.

Scientists amplified the TCR beta CDR3 regions from RNA transcripts. The library came from an HTBI-primed first-round RT-PCR and a second-round multiplex PCR. TCRdb itself ran the multiplex PCR reads through MiXCR, one entry per CDR3 protein. The sample lists 600,000 to 950,000 distinct CDR3 sequences; roughly two fifths were seen once. Enrollment excluded any patients with other autoimmune diseases, uncontrolled infections, pregnancy or lactation. The sequencing sample was made of peripheral blood. The clonotype was recovered from an adult man with Graves' ophthalmopathy.

DNA for the CDR3: TGTGCCAGTAGTATGTCAGGGGGCAGTCAGCCCCAGCATTTT. Its translation is CASSMSGGSQPQHF. This rearrangement joins TRBV19 to TRBJ1-5; TRBD1 matches at 8 bases. V was clipped by 3 bases and J by 6 bases; unmatched bases: 4. The germline gives CDR1 LNHDA, CDR2 SQIVND (reference sequence). The CDR3 sequence is 14 residues long.